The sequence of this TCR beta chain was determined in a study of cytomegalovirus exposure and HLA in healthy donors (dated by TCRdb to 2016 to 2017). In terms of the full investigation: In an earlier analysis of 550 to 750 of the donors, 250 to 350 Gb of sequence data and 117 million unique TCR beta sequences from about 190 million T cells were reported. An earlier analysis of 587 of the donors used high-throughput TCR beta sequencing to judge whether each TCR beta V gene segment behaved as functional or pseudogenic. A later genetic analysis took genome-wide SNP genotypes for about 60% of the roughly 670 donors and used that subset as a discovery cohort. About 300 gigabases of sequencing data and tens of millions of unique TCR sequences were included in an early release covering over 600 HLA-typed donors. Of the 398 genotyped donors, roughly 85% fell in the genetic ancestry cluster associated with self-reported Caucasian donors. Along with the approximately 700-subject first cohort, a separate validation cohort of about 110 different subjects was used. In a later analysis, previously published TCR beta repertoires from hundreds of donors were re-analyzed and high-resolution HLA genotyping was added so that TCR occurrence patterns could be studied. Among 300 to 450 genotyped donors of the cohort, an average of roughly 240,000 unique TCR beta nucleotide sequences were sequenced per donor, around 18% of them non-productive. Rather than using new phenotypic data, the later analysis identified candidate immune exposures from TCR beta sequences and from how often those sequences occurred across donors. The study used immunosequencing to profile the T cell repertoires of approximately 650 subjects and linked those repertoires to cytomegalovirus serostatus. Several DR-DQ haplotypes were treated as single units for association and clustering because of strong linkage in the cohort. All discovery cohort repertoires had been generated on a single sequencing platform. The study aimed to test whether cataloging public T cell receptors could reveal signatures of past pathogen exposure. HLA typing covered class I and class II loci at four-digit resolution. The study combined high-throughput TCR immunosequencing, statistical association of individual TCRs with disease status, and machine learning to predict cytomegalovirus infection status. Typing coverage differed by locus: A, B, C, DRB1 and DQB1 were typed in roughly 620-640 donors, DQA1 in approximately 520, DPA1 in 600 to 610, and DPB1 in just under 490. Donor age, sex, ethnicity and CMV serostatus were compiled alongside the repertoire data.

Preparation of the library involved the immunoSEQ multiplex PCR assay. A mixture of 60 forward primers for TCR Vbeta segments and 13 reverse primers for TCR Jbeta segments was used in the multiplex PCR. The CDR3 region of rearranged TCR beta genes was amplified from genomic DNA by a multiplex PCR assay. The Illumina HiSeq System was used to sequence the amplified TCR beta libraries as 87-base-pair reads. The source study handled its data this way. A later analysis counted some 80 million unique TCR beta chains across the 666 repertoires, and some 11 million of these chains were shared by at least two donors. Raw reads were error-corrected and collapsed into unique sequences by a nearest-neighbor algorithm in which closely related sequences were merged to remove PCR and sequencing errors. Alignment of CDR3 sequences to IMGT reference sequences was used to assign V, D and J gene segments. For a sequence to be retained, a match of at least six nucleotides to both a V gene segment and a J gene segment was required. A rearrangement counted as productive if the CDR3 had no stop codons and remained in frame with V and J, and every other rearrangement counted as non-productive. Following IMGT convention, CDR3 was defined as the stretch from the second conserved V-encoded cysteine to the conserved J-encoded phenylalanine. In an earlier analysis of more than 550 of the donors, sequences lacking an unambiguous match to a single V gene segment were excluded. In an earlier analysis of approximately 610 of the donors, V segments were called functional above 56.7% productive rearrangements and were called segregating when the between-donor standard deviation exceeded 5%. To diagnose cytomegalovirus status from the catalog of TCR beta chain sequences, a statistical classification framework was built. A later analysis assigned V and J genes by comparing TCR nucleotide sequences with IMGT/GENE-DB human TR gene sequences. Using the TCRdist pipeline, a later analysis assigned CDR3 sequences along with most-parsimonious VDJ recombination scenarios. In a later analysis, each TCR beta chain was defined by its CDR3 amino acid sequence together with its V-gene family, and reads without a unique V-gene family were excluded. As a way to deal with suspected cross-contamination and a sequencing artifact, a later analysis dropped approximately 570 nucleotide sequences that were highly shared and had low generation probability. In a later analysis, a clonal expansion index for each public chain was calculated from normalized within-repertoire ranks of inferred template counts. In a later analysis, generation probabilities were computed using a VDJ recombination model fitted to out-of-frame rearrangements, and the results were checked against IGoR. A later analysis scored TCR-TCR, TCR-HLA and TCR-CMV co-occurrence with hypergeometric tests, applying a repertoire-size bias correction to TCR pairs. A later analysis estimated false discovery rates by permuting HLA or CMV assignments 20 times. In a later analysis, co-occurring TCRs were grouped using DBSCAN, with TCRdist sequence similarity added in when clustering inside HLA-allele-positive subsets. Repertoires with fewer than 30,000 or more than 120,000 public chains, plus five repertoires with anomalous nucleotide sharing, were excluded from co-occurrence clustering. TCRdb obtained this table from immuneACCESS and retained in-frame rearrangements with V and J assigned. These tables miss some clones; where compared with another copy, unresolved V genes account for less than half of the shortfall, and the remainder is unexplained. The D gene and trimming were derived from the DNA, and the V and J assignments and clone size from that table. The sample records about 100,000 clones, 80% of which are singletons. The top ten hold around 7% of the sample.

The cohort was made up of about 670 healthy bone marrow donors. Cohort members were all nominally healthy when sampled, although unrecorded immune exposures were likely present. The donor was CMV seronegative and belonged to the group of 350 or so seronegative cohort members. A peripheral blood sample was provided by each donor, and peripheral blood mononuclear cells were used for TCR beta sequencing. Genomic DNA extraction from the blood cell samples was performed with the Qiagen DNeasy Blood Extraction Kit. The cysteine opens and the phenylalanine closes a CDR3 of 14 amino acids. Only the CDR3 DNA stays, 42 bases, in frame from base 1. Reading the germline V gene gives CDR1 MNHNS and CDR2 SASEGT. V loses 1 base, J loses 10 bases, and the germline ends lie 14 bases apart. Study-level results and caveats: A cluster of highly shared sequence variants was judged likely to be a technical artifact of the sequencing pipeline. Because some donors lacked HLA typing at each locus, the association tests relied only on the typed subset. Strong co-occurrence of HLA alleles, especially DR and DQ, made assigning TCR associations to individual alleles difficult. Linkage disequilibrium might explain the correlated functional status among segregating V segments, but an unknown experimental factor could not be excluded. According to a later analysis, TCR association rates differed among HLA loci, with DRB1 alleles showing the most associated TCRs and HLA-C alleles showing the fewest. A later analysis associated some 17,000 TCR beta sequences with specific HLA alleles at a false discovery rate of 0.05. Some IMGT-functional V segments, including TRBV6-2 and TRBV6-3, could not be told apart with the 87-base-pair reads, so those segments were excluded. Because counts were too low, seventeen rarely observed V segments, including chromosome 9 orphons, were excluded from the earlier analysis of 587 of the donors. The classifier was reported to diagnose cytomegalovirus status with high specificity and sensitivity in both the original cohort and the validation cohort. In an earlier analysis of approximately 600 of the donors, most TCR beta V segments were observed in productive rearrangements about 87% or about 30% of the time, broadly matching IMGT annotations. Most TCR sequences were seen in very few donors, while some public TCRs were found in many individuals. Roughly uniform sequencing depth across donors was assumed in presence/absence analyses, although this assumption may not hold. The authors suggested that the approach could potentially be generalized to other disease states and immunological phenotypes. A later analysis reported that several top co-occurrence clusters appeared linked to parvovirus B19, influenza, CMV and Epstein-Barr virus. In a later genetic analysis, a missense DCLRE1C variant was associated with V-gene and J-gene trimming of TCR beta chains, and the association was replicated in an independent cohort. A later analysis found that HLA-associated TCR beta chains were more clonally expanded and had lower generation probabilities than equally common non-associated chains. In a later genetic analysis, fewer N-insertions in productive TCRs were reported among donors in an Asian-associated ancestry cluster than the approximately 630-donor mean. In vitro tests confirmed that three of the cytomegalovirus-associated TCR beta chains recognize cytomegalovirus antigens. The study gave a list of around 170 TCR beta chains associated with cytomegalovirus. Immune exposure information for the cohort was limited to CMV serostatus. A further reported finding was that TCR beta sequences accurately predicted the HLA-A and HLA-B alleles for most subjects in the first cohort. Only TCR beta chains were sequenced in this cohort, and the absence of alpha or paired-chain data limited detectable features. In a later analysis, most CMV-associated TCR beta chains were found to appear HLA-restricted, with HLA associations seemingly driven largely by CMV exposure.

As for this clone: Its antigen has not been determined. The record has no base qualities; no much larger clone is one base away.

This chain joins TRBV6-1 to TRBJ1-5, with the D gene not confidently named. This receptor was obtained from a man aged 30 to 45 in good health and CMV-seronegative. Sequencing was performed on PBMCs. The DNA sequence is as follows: TGTGCCAGCAGTGAAGGGCGGGGAATCAGCCCCCAGCATTTT. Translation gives CASSEGRGISPQHF.